The clone carrying this T cell receptor beta chain came up once. Its antigen is currently unknown. A history of autoimmune disease or systemic immunosuppression excluded patients. This specimen comes from a study of OX40 agonist ivuxolimab in advanced cancers. The overall study: At 0.01 to 10 mg/kg, ivuxolimab was administered intravenously to patients every 2 weeks. Melanoma, hepatocellular carcinoma, head and neck or renal cell cancer occurred in dose-escalation patients.

General study findings and limits: Researchers did not determine the expanded peripheral T cells' antigen specificity.

Per germline, CDR1 SGDLS and CDR2 YYNGEE. The CDR3 covers 19 residues. V lost 4 bases and J lost 0, with 26 bases in between. Profiling relied on immunoSEQ multiplex PCR, and the TCRdb table lists in-frame clones only, not all of them. Among 73,000 or so clones listed, about 86% were seen once. Source: CD4+ or CD8+ T cells sorted from blood, taken in a trial of the OX40 agonist ivuxolimab. This receptor was obtained from an adult with an advanced solid tumor such as melanoma, head and neck, liver or kidney cancer. The genes are TRBV9 and TRBJ2-7, with D tentatively TRBD1 (6 bases). The CDR3 spells CASSPGTLRGYARSYEQYF. In DNA, the CDR3 is TGTGCCAGCAGCCCTGGAACATTAAGGGGGTACGCCCGCTCCTACGAGCAGTACTTC.